These 17 T cell receptor beta chains came from one sample sequenced in a study of cytomegalovirus exposure and HLA in healthy donors. The primer mix had 60 Vbeta and 13 Jbeta primers. Data came from immunoSEQ multiplex PCR; TCRdb stores just in-frame clones and leaves some out. The sample has some 210,000 clones, about 78% seen once; the top ten hold around 4%. Sequenced: PBMCs. All receptors derive from a male donor in good health and CMV-seronegative.

J is TRBJ1-1 and V is TRBV7-2; 7 positions match TRBD1. Trimming cost V 2 bases and J 4 bases; bases outside gene matches: 4. The germline V gene has CDR1 SGHTA and CDR2 FQGNSA. The CDR3 runs 14 residues. The CDR3 sequence is CASSLNRGSTEAFF. The CDR3 nucleotides are TGTGCCAGCAGCTTAAACAGGGGTAGCACTGAAGCTTTCTTT.

The gene calls are TRBV5-1 and TRBJ1-1; a possible D gene is TRBD1 (6 bases). This CDR3 spans 14 amino acids. Germline V CDR1 and CDR2: SGHRS, YFSETQ. V was shortened by 4 bases and J by 0 bases, with 10 bases between the two germline ends. CDR3 loop: CASSQGILNTEAFF. The CDR3 bases are TGCGCCAGCAGCCAGGGGATATTGAACACTGAAGCTTTCTTT.

V is TRBV11-2 and J is TRBJ2-1; D is perhaps TRBD2 (6 bases). CDR1 SGHAT and CDR2 FQNNGV come from the germline V gene. The CDR3 runs 15 residues. V dropped 1 base and J dropped 2 bases, with 9 bases sitting between them. In DNA, the CDR3 is TGTGCCAGCAGCTTAGTCGGGAGCCCCTACAATGAGCAGTTCTTC. This gives the protein CASSLVGSPYNEQFF.

V usage is TRBV7-3 and J usage is TRBJ2-5, with 7 bases matching TRBD2. J lost 0 bases, V lost 5 bases, and 6 bases had no gene match. The CDR3 runs 15 residues. Per germline, CDR1 SGHTA and CDR2 FQGTGA. Here the CDR3 reads CASSQASGDQETQYF. The CDR3 DNA sequence: TGTGCCAGCAGCCAAGCTAGCGGAGACCAAGAGACCCAGTACTTC.

The chain is built from TRBV5-1 and TRBJ1-1; 7 bases align to TRBD1. The V gene's germline CDR1 is SGHRS and CDR2 YFSETQ. With V trimmed by 5 bases and J by 3 bases, 4 bases remained unmatched. The CDR3 totals 13 residues. The CDR3 protein is CASSDRVYTEAFF. CDR3 coding DNA: TGCGCCAGCAGTGACAGGGTGTACACTGAAGCTTTCTTT. The full variable domain, in which reference TRBV5-1 and TRBJ1-1 provide the parts outside the CDR3, is KAGVTQTPRYLIKTRGQQVTLSCSPISGHRSVSWYQQTPGQGLQFLFEYFSETQRNKGNFPGRFSGRQFSNSRSEMNVSTLELGDSALYLCASSDRVYTEAFFGQGTRLTVV.

The gene calls are TRBV7-9 and TRBJ2-7; a weak D match, TRBD2 (5 bases). Germline CDR1 SEHNR, CDR2 FQNEAQ (reference sequence). V shed 1 base and J shed 5 bases, with 12 bases lying between them. The CDR3 is made up of 14 amino acids. The CDR3 nucleotides read TGTGCCAGCAGCTTAGGGGCTAGCTATGACGAGCAGTACTTC. It translates to CASSLGASYDEQYF.

The chain has TRBV7-6 and TRBJ1-1; no definite D call. Germline assignment: CDR1 SGHVS and CDR2 FNYEAQ. Trimming left V 5 bases short and J 1 base short, with 8 bases between. The CDR3 spans 13 residues. CDR3 loop: CASSRDTNTEAFF. The CDR3 coding sequence is TGTGCCAGCAGCCGGGATACGAACACTGAAGCTTTCTTT.

The count of this clone is one. This sequence joins TRBV19 and TRBJ1-5; 10 positions agree with TRBD1. The CDR3 is made up of 16 amino acids. Per germline, CDR1 LNHDA and CDR2 SQIVND (reference sequence). The ends lost 5 bases at V and 6 bases at J; junction bases unmatched: 10. CDR3: CASSHSTGGGGQPQHF. The CDR3 nucleotides are TGTGCCAGTAGTCATTCGACAGGGGGCGGGGGTCAGCCCCAGCATTTT. Together with reference TRBV19 and TRBJ1-5, the CDR3 gives the full variable domain: DGGITQSPKYLFRKEGQNVTLSCEQNLNHDAMYWYRQDPGQGLRLIYYSQIVNDFQKGDIAEGYSVSREKKESFPLTVTSAQKNPTAFYLCASSHSTGGGGQPQHFGDGTRLSIL.

The CDR3 nucleotides are TGTGCCAGCAGCACTCAGGGATTTGGCTACGAGCAGTACTTC. Its translation is CASSTQGFGYEQYF. The chain couples TRBV14 to TRBJ2-7, with D possibly matching TRBD1 (5 bases). V was clipped by 5 bases and J by 3 bases, with 14 bases between them. This CDR3 region has 14 residues. CDR1 and CDR2 from the germline V gene are SGHDN and FVKESK.

In DNA form, the CDR3 reads TGTGCCAGCAGCCTACCGGACAGGGGACAAGAGACCCAGTACTTC. As protein: CASSLPDRGQETQYF. This sequence joins TRBV14 and TRBJ2-5; 9 bases are a match to TRBD1. The CDR3 has 15 residues. V shed 4 bases, J shed 2 bases, and the junction held 5 bases outside the gene matches. Germline CDR1 SGHDN, CDR2 FVKESK.

This clone was seen more than once but under ten times. This chain uses TRBV28 with TRBJ1-5; 8 bases align to TRBD1. The CDR3 sequence is 15 residues long. The germline CDR1 and CDR2 sequences are MDHEN and SYDVKM. The junction had 7 bases not matched to a gene; V was cut back by 6 bases and J by 3 bases. CDR3 in DNA: TGTGCCAGCAGACTTCAGGGGGCTAACAATCAGCCCCAGCATTTT. The encoded protein is CASRLQGANNQPQHF.

The gene calls are TRBV7-8 and TRBJ2-7, with a weak D call TRBD2 (6 bases). The ends were cut back, 2 bases at V and 3 bases at J, with 14 bases in the middle. Germline CDR1 is SGHVS and CDR2 is FQNEAQ. This CDR3 region has 15 residues. The CDR3 is CASSLSGTGNYEQYF. The DNA for the CDR3 is TGTGCCAGCAGCTTATCGGGGACTGGCAACTACGAGCAGTACTTC.

The J gene is TRBJ1-2, the V gene TRBV30; no definite D call. In germline, CDR1 is GTSNPN, CDR2 SVGIG (reference sequence). The CDR3 contains 10 residues. Between the trimmed V and J ends, which lost 5 bases and 8 bases, there was a span of 9 bases. This CDR3 is CAWGGRGYTF. The CDR3 nucleotides read TGTGCCTGGGGCGGTCGAGGCTACACCTTC.

The V gene is TRBV7-9, the J gene TRBJ2-6; D remains ambiguous. The length of the CDR3 is 13 residues. The germline V and J ends were trimmed by 4 bases and 6 bases, with 7 bases remaining between them. Germline V lookup: CDR1 SEHNR, CDR2 FQNEAQ (reference sequence). In nucleotides, the CDR3 is TGTGCCAGCAGCTCCCCTGTGGCCAACGTCCTGACTTTC. Translated, it gives CASSSPVANVLTF.

The chain has TRBV2 and TRBJ2-7, with 7 bases fitting TRBD2. Trimming removed 7 bases from V and 1 base from J; junction bases left unmatched: 4. This CDR3 region has 13 residues. The germline gives CDR1 SNHLY, CDR2 FYNNEI. Here the CDR3 reads CASTASGSYEQYF. In DNA form, the CDR3 reads TGTGCCAGCACTGCTAGCGGATCCTACGAGCAGTACTTC.

The chain is built from TRBV7-6 and TRBJ2-5, with 9 bases matching TRBD2. J lost 5 bases, V lost 5 bases, and 6 bases had no gene match. Germline V gene lookup returns CDR1 SGHVS and CDR2 FNYEAQ. There are 14 residues in the CDR3. The CDR3 bases are TGTGCCAGCAGCGCCCTCGCGGGGGGGGAGACCCAGTACTTC. The encoded protein is CASSALAGGETQYF.

The gene calls are TRBV2 and TRBJ2-7; TRBD2 might be the D (5 bases). Trimming took off 6 bases at V and 6 bases at J, with 9 bases between the two ends. Per germline, CDR1 SNHLY and CDR2 FYNNEI. The CDR3 contains 11 residues. The DNA for the CDR3 is TGTGCCAGCAGCCGAGAGGGCGAGCAGTACTTC. Translating it yields CASSREGEQYF.